The present TCR beta chain was sequenced within a study of blood T cells in healthy people across ages. The CDR3 sequence is 14 residues long. The trim removed 5 bases at V and 4 bases at J, leaving 5 bases unmatched. Germline values: CDR1 SGHRS, CDR2 YFSETQ. Next came a second PCR, run for roughly 7 to 12 cycles, which used a sample-barcoded 5' primer along with a J-beta primer mix. TCRdb reanalysed the 5' RACE reads using MiXCR and keeps one entry per CDR3 protein. The table lists hundreds of thousands of distinct CDR3 sequences, about 25% of them singletons, with under 10% in the top ten. In addition, the sample was reused for a study of T cells of mothers and their children. Per that paper: Evidence of persistent microchimeric T cell clones was absent.

V and J are TRBV5-1 and TRBJ2-1, with TRBD1 identical over 8 bases. The receptor was isolated from a boy under 18 in good health. Sequences were obtained from blood. CDR3 residues: CASRSGGAYNEQFF. The CDR3 nucleotides read TGCGCCAGCAGGTCAGGGGGCGCGTACAATGAGCAGTTCTTC.